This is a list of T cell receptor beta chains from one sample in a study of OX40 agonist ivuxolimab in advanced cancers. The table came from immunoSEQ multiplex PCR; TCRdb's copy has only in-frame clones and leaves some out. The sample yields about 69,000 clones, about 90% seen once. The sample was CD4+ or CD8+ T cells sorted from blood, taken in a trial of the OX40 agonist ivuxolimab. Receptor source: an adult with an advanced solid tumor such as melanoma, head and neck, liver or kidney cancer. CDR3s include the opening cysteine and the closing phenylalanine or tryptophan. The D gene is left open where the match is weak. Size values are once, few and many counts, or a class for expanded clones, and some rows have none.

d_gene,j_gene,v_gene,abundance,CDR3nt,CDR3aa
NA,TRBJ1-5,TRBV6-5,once,TGTGCCAGCAGGCCACTCGGGCAGCCCCAGCATTTT,CASRPLGQPQHF
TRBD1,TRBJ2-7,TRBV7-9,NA,TGTGCCAGCAGCTTAGGACAGGGGTTTGAAGAGCAGTACTTC,CASSLGQGFEEQYF
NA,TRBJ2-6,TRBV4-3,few,TGCGCCAGCAGCCAAGATAGGGTCTCTGGGGCCAACGTCCTGACTTTC,CASSQDRVSGANVLTF
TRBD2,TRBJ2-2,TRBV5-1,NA,TGCGCCAGCTTCTCTGTAGCGGGAGGGCCTGACACCGGGGAGCTGTTTTTT,CASFSVAGGPDTGELFF
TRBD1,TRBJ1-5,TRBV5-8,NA,TGTGCCAGCAGTTACGACAGGGACGGCAATCAGCCCCAGCATTTT,CASSYDRDGNQPQHF
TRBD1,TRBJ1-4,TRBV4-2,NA,TGTGCCAGCAGCCAAGGGACAGGGAGTTATGAAAAACTGTTTTTT,CASSQGTGSYEKLFF
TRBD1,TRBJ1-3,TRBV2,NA,TGTGCCAGCAGTGAGGACCCAGGGGGCGAGTCTGGAAACACCATATATTTT,CASSEDPGGESGNTIYF
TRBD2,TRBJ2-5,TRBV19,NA,TGTGCCAGTAGTCGTGGACTAGCGGGAACCCAAGAGACCCAGTACTTC,CASSRGLAGTQETQYF
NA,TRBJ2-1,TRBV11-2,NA,TGTGCCAGCAGCCTCGAAGCCAACACCCTTTACAATGAGCAGTTCTTC,CASSLEANTLYNEQFF
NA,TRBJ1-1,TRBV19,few,TGTGCCAGTAGTCTAACAGGGCTTTGGGGGAGCACTGAAGCTTTCTTT,CASSLTGLWGSTEAFF
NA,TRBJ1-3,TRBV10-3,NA,TGTGCCATCAGTCTGTCTTGGGGAAACACCATATATTTT,CAISLSWGNTIYF
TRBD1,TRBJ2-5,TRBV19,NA,TGTGCCAGTAGCACCGACAGGGAAGAGACCCAGTACTTC,CASSTDREETQYF
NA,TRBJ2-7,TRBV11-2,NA,TGTGCCAGCAGCTTTGGACCGGACTTAGCCTACGAGCAGTACTTC,CASSFGPDLAYEQYF
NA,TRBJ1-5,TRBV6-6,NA,TGTGCCAGCAGGCCTCACGGAGGGGGCAATCAGCCCCAGCATTTT,CASRPHGGGNQPQHF
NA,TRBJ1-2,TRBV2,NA,TGTGCCAGCAGTGAAGTTAACTATGGCTACACCTTC,CASSEVNYGYTF
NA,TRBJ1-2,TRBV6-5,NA,TGTGCCAGCAGCTCAGGGCTGAATGGCTACACCTTC,CASSSGLNGYTF
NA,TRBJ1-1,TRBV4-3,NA,TGCGCCAGCAGCCAGGCTACAGGACCGAACACTGAAGCTTTCTTT,CASSQATGPNTEAFF
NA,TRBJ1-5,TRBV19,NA,TGTGCCAGTAGTCTACAGTTCCACAATCAGCCCCAGCATTTT,CASSLQFHNQPQHF
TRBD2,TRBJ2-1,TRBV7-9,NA,TGTGCCAGCAGCACACCTAGCGGGAGACAGGATGAGCAGTTCTTC,CASSTPSGRQDEQFF
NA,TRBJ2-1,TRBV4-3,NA,TGCGCCAGCAGCCAAGAGAGGTCCGGGAGCTCTGAGCAGTTCTTC,CASSQERSGSSEQFF
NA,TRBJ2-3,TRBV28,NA,TGTGCCAGCACAGGGACCTATAGCACAGATACGCAGTATTTT,CASTGTYSTDTQYF
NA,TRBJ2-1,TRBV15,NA,TGTGCCACCAGCAGAGAATTTGACTACTACAATGAGCAGTTCTTC,CATSREFDYYNEQFF
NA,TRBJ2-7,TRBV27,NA,TGTGCCAGCAGTTTAGGTTTAGCCCACTACGAGCAGTACTTC,CASSLGLAHYEQYF
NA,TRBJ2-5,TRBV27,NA,TGTGCCAGCTCCGTCCTGGGGGGAGAGACCCAGTACTTC,CASSVLGGETQYF
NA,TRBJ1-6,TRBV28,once,TGTGCCAGCAGTACCCGGACAGACTCCCATAATTCACCCCTCCACTTT,CASSTRTDSHNSPLHF
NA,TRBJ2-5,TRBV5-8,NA,TGTGCCAGCAGCTTGGTCACAGGAGGGTTTGAAGAGACCCAGTACTTC,CASSLVTGGFEETQYF
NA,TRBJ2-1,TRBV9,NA,TGTGCCAGCAGCGTAGGGATCAGTAACAATGAGCAGTTCTTC,CASSVGISNNEQFF
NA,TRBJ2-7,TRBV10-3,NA,TGTGCCATCTCTGACAGCTACGAGCAGTACTTC,CAISDSYEQYF
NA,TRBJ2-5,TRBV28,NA,TGTGCCAGCAGTAGCCAGGACGGCCGATGGGAGACCCAGTACTTC,CASSSQDGRWETQYF
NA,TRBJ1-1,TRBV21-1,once,TGTGCCAGCAGCAAAGATCCGCGGACCCTGAACACTGAAGCTTTCTTT,CASSKDPRTLNTEAFF
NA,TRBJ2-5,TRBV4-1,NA,TGCGCCAGCAGCCCCGGGTCGATTGAAAAGAGGGAGACCCAGTACTTC,CASSPGSIEKRETQYF
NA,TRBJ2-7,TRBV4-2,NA,TGTGCCAGCAGCCAAGTAGGGACTGCATACGAGCAGTACTTC,CASSQVGTAYEQYF
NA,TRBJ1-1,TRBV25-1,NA,TGTGCCAGCAGTGACGGACGATACACTGAAGCTTTCTTT,CASSDGRYTEAFF
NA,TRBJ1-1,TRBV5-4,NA,TGTGCCAGCAGCCCTGAGGGGGGTGACGCTGAAGCTTTCTTT,CASSPEGGDAEAFF
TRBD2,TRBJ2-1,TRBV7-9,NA,TGTGCCAGCGAGGAGGCTAGCGGAACACACAATGAGCAGTTCTTC,CASEEASGTHNEQFF
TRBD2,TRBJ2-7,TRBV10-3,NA,TGTGCCATCCGGGGGGAGGCAGGGCAGTACTTC,CAIRGEAGQYF
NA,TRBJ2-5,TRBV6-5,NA,TGTGCCAGCAGTTACTCCGGTACCCAAGAGACCCAGTACTTC,CASSYSGTQETQYF
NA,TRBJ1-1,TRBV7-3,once,TGTGCCAGCAGTGACCCGGGTGGGCGGAACACTGAAGCTTTCTTT,CASSDPGGRNTEAFF
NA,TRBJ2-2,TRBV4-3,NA,TGCGCCAGCAGCGAAGCCCAGGGTGGGGAGTCTCCCGGGGAGCTGTTTTTT,CASSEAQGGESPGELFF
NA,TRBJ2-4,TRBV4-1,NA,TGCGCCAGCAGCCAACCGACGGATCTTCTAGCCAAAAACATTCAGTACTTC,CASSQPTDLLAKNIQYF
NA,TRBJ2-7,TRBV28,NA,TGTGCCAGCAGCCCCACCGGAACGGGAGTTGACGACGAGCAGTACTTC,CASSPTGTGVDDEQYF
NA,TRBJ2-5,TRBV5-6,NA,TGTGCCAGCAGCTTGGTTCCAGCGTGGGAGACCCAGTACTTC,CASSLVPAWETQYF
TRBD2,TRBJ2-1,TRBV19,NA,TGTGCCAGTAGTATATTGAACGGGAGGGCCCCATTTCGTAATGAGCAGTTCTTC,CASSILNGRAPFRNEQFF
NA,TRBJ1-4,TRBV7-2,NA,TGTGCCAGCAGCTTAGCCAGCGTAATAGTTGCAACTAATGAAAAACTGTTTTTT,CASSLASVIVATNEKLFF
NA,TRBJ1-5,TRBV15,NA,TGTGCCACCAGCAGAGTTCGCGGGGCGAACAATCAGCCCCAGCATTTT,CATSRVRGANNQPQHF
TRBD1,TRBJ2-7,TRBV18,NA,TGTGCCAGCTCGCCAGGGGGCCAAGGCGAGCAGTACTTC,CASSPGGQGEQYF
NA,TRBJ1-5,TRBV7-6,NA,TGTGCCAGCAGCTTAGGGCCTGATGGGCAGCCCCAGCATTTT,CASSLGPDGQPQHF
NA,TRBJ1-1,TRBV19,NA,TGTGCCAGTAGCGAAGAAGGGAACACTGAAGCTTTCTTT,CASSEEGNTEAFF
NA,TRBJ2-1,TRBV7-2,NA,TGTGCCAGCAGCTTGGATCAGAGCCTCTACAATGAGCAGTTCTTC,CASSLDQSLYNEQFF
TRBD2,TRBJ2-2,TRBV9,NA,TGTGCCAGCAGCGTGGGAACTAGCGGGAAGAACACCGGGGAGCTGTTTTTT,CASSVGTSGKNTGELFF